Sequencing of this TCR beta chain was carried out in a study of blood T cell repertoires in COVID-19. Study information: Donors in the United States, Italy and Spain gave samples during acute or convalescent COVID-19. T cells, B-cell-depleted T cells, or PBMCs provided the cDNA or gDNA that served as material.

This CDR3 spans 14 amino acids. In germline, CDR1 is KGHSH, CDR2 LQKENI. The ends lost 0 bases at V and 7 bases at J; junction bases unmatched: 3. The Seattle patients, enrolled during active infection, were followed longitudinally. This clone came up a few times. In the authors' methods: Reference gene primer amplification gave nucleated cell count estimates. Assay: immunoSEQ multiplex PCR; the TCRdb copy retains only in-frame clones and omits some. D and trimming come from the DNA, and the V and J calls and clone size come from that table. The repertoire holds approximately 350,000 clones, with 87% as singletons.

The chain has TRBV18 and TRBJ2-7; 10 nucleotides match TRBD1. The sequence was obtained from a woman aged 50 to 60 with COVID-19, enrolled during active disease. The sample consisted of peripheral blood. CDR3 bases: TGTGCCAGCTCACCACCGGGACAGGGGTTAGAGCAGTACTTC. The encoded protein is CASSPPGQGLEQYF.